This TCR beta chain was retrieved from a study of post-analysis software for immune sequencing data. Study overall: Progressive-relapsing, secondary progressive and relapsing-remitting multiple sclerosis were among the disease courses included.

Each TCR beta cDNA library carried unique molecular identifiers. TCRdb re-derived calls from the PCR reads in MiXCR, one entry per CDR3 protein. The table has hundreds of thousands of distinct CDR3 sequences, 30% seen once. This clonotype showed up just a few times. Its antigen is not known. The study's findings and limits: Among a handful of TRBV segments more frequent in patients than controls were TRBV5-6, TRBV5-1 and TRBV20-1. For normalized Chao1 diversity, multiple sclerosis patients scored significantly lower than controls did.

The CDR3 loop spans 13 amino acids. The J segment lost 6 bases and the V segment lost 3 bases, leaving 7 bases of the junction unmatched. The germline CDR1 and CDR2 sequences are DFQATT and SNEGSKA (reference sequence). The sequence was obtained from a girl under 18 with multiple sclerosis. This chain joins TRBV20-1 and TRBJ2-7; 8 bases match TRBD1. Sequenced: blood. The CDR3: CSASRTGFSEQYF. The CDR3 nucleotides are TGCAGTGCTAGTCGGACAGGGTTTTCCGAGCAGTACTTC.